A single sample is the source of the 30 T cell receptor beta chains below, sequenced in a study of OX40 agonist ivuxolimab in advanced cancers. The protocol was immunoSEQ multiplex PCR, while the TCRdb copy is restricted to in-frame clones and leaves out a portion. The data contain 65,000 or so clones, over 90% of them singletons. Sequencing was performed on CD4+ or CD8+ T cells sorted from blood, taken in a trial of the OX40 agonist ivuxolimab. These receptor sequences come from an adult with an advanced solid tumor such as melanoma, head and neck, liver or kidney cancer.

The rearrangement uses TRBV29-1 and TRBJ1-2, with 7 nucleotides matching TRBD1. Germline V gene lookup returns CDR1 SQVTM and CDR2 ANQGSEA. The CDR3 spans 13 residues. V shed 3 bases and J 4 bases; nucleotides not matched to a gene: 5. CDR3 nucleotide sequence: TGCAGCGTTGACTCCGGGACAGCCTATGGCTACACCTTC. This sequence encodes CSVDSGTAYGYTF.

V and J are TRBV7-9 and TRBJ2-5; possible D gene TRBD1, 5 bases. This CDR3 spans 13 amino acids. The germline V gene has CDR1 SEHNR and CDR2 FQNEAQ (reference sequence). V lost 1 base to trimming and J lost 3 bases, with 6 bases between them. The CDR3 here is CASSLGQKETQYF. The CDR3 bases are TGTGCCAGCAGCTTAGGACAGAAAGAGACCCAGTACTTC.

This clone turned up a few times. The chain uses TRBV14 and TRBJ2-3; the D is unclear. V dropped 0 bases and J dropped 3 bases, with 4 bases sitting between them. CDR1 SGHDN and CDR2 FVKESK come from the germline V gene. The CDR3 has 13 residues. The CDR3 reads CASSQEDTDTQYF. The DNA of the CDR3 is TGTGCCAGCAGCCAAGAGGATACAGATACGCAGTATTTT.

For the CDR3, the DNA is TGTGCCAGCAGCTTAGCTTCGGACACAACCAACTATGGCTACACCTTC. Translation gives CASSLASDTTNYGYTF. The genes are TRBV7-9 and TRBJ1-2; possibly TRBD1 for D (5 bases). CDR1 and CDR2 from the germline V gene are SEHNR and FQNEAQ (reference sequence). V dropped 0 bases and J dropped 2 bases, with 13 bases sitting between them. The CDR3 runs 16 residues. The variable domain in full, completed from reference TRBV7-9 and TRBJ1-2, reads DTGVSQNPRHKITKRGQNVTFRCDPISEHNRLYWYRQTLGQGPEFLTYFQNEAQLEKSRLLSDRFSAERPKGSFSTLEIQRTEQGDSAMYLCASSLASDTTNYGYTFGSGTRLTVV.

V and J are TRBV13 and TRBJ2-1, with D possibly being TRBD2 (5 bases). Germline values: CDR1 PRHDT, CDR2 FYEKMQ (reference sequence). Trimming took 4 bases from V and 6 from J, leaving 7 bases between them. The CDR3 loop spans 12 amino acids. The CDR3 loop reads CASSSEGNEQFF. In DNA form, the CDR3 reads TGTGCCAGCAGCTCTGAGGGCAATGAGCAGTTCTTC.

This rearrangement joins TRBV5-5 to TRBJ1-6; D unresolved. With 0 bases removed from V and 0 bases from J, the gap between germline ends came to 10 bases. CDR3 length: 17 amino acids. Germline V gene lookup returns CDR1 SGHKS and CDR2 YYEKEE (reference sequence). CDR3 sequence reads: CASSLAGISSYNSPLHF. CDR3 coding DNA: TGTGCCAGCAGCTTGGCTGGAATAAGCTCCTATAATTCACCCCTCCACTTT.

The V gene is TRBV5-6, the J gene TRBJ2-3, with D possibly called TRBD1 or TRBD2 (5 bases each). The CDR3 length is 14 residues. Germline V CDR1 and CDR2: SGHDT, YYEEEE. V gave up 3 bases and J gave up 4 bases, with 12 bases separating them. The CDR3 region is CASSSPGDPDTQYF. CDR3 nucleotide sequence: TGTGCCAGCAGCTCACCCGGGGACCCAGATACGCAGTATTTT.

This clone was seen only once. The V and J genes are TRBV23-1 and TRBJ1-5; 8 bases align to TRBD1. TRBV23-1 is labeled an ORF, and its function is uncertain. V was pared by 1 base and J by 1 base, with 9 bases of the junction left unmatched. The CDR3 runs to 18 residues. The CDR3 loop reads CASSQCRRGLVSNQPQHF. The DNA for the CDR3 is TGCGCCAGCAGTCAATGCCGCAGGGGGCTTGTAAGCAATCAGCCCCAGCATTTT.

The chain is built from TRBV4-1 and TRBJ2-1; TRBD1 aligns across 9 bases. In germline, CDR1 is MGHRA, CDR2 YSYEKL. The CDR3 spans 15 residues. After removal of 3 bases from V and 5 bases from J, the junction contained 5 bases not matched to a gene. This CDR3 is CASSHIRDRDNEQFF. DNA for the CDR3: TGCGCCAGCAGCCACATCCGGGACAGGGACAATGAGCAGTTCTTC.

The rearrangement uses TRBV5-6 and TRBJ1-1; a weak D match, TRBD1 (5 bases). CDR3 length equals 16 residues. The germline V and J ends were trimmed by 4 bases and 5 bases, with 21 bases remaining between them. Germline-derived CDR1 and CDR2 are SGHDT and YYEEEE. CDR3 nucleotide sequence: TGTGCCAGCAGCACCGGGGCGGCAGGGCTAAGGACTGAAGCTTTCTTT. Protein sequence: CASSTGAAGLRTEAFF.

The chain carries TRBV27 and TRBJ1-2; the D is unclear. This CDR3 comprises 14 residues. The V gene's germline CDR1 is MNHEY and CDR2 SMNVEV (reference sequence). Trimming left V 3 bases short and J 3 bases short, with 11 bases between. The CDR3 DNA is TGTGCCAGCAGTTTCCGACGGGAGGACTATGGCTACACCTTC. Protein product: CASSFRREDYGYTF.

This clone was observed a single time. The chain has TRBV6-5 and TRBJ2-1, with D perhaps being TRBD1 or TRBD2 (5 bases each). In germline, CDR1 is MNHEY, CDR2 SVGAGI. Deletions cut 2 bases from V and 5 bases from J, with 7 bases between. The CDR3 spans 13 residues. The CDR3 nucleotides are TGTGCCAGCAGTTACGGGGGAGACAATGAGCAGTTCTTC. As protein: CASSYGGDNEQFF.

The chain employs TRBV29-1 and TRBJ1-1, with D unclear. Looked up from germline, CDR1 is SQVTM and CDR2 is ANQGSEA. V was pared by 6 bases and J by 7 bases, with 12 bases between. The CDR3 is 11 amino acids. The CDR3 bases are TGCAGCGTCGCCGGAAGCGGTGAAGCTTTCTTT. Translation: CSVAGSGEAFF.

The chain uses TRBV5-1 and TRBJ1-5, with a tentative D call TRBD1 (5 bases). The length of the CDR3 is 13 residues. V lost 4 bases, J lost 2 bases, and 7 bases lay in between. Per germline, CDR1 SGHRS and CDR2 YFSETQ. This chain's CDR3 is CASSKTGNQPQHF. Written as DNA, the CDR3 is TGCGCCAGCAGCAAGACAGGCAATCAGCCCCAGCATTTT.

The chain couples TRBV6-6 to TRBJ1-1, with 11 positions matching TRBD1. V shed 7 bases, J shed 10 bases, and the junction held 11 bases outside the gene matches. The CDR3 runs 14 residues. Germline V CDR1 and CDR2: MNHNY, SVGAGI (reference sequence). CDR3 sequence reads: CASITGDRGFAAFF. The CDR3 DNA reads TGTGCCAGCATCACGGGGGACAGGGGGTTCGCAGCTTTCTTT.

V usage is TRBV4-1 and J usage is TRBJ2-1; 7 bases are shared with TRBD2. This CDR3 spans 16 amino acids. V was pared by 0 bases and J by 1 base, with 3 bases of the junction left unmatched. Germline V lookup: CDR1 MGHRA, CDR2 YSYEKL. CDR3 DNA sequence: TGCGCCAGCAGCCAAGAAGGGCGGGGGTCCTACAATGAGCAGTTCTTC. Encoded protein: CASSQEGRGSYNEQFF.

The chain recombines TRBV10-2 with TRBJ2-3, with 9 bases identical to TRBD2. The ends lost 10 bases at V and 4 bases at J; junction bases unmatched: 9. In germline, CDR1 is WSHSY, CDR2 SAAADI. The length of the CDR3 is 14 residues. The CDR3 loop reads CATNSGSASDTQYF. The CDR3, as DNA: TGCGCCACCAATAGCGGGAGTGCTTCAGATACGCAGTATTTT.

V gene TRBV28 combines with J gene TRBJ2-2; D not resolved. Trimming took off 1 base at V and 0 bases at J, with 9 bases between the two ends. The CDR3 loop spans 16 amino acids. CDR1 MDHEN and CDR2 SYDVKM come from the germline V gene. The CDR3: CASSLYGPANTGELFF. The CDR3 bases are TGTGCCAGCAGTTTATACGGGCCGGCGAACACCGGGGAGCTGTTTTTT.

This clone was seen once. The chain employs TRBV19 and TRBJ2-3, with 12 bases fitting TRBD1. V lost 3 bases and J lost 4; bases outside the gene matches: 5. Per the germline V gene, CDR1 is LNHDA and CDR2 is SQIVND (reference sequence). The CDR3 consists of 16 residues. CDR3 DNA sequence: TGTGCCAGTAGTATCGGTGGGACAGGGGGCCCAGATACGCAGTATTTT. Its protein is CASSIGGTGGPDTQYF.

The rearrangement uses TRBV5-1 and TRBJ2-7, with TRBD2 identical over 10 bases. V was clipped by 4 bases and J by 1 base; unmatched bases: 5. This CDR3 is 15 amino acids long. Germline V gene data show CDR1 as SGHRS and CDR2 as YFSETQ. The CDR3 DNA reads TGCGCCAGCAGCGTGGGACTAGCGAGTTCCTACGAGCAGTACTTC. Translating gives CASSVGLASSYEQYF.

The V gene is TRBV5-6, the J gene TRBJ2-7, with D perhaps being TRBD1 or TRBD2 (7 bases each). V was trimmed by 6 bases and J by 2 bases, leaving 18 bases between them. This CDR3 has 15 amino acids. Germline V CDR1 and CDR2: SGHDT, YYEEEE. CDR3 coding DNA: TGTGCCAGCACCTCCCTTGCAGGGGGGGCCTACGAGCAGTACTTC. Translating gives CASTSLAGGAYEQYF.

The chain is built from TRBV19 and TRBJ2-1; no clear D gene. CDR3 length equals 16 residues. Looked up from germline, CDR1 is LNHDA and CDR2 is SQIVND (reference sequence). Trimming took off 3 bases at V and 1 base at J, with 13 bases between the two ends. The CDR3 region has the DNA TGTGCCAGTAGTATTGGTTATCTCCTGTCCTACAATGAGCAGTTCTTC. Its protein is CASSIGYLLSYNEQFF.

The genes are TRBV27 and TRBJ2-2; the match to TRBD2 covers 12 bases. The junction had 4 bases not matched to a gene; V was cut back by 6 bases and J by 8 bases. There are 14 residues in the CDR3. From germline, CDR1 is MNHEY and CDR2 SMNVEV (reference sequence). CDR3: CASSRLAGDGELFF. In nucleotides, the CDR3 is TGTGCCAGCAGCAGACTAGCGGGAGATGGGGAGCTGTTTTTT.

For the CDR3, the DNA is TGTGCCTGGAGTTCGCTTCGGGGGAAAAGGGTGCAGTACTTC. Protein: CAWSSLRGKRVQYF. The V call is TRBV30, the J call TRBJ2-7; D possibly corresponds to TRBD2 (6 bases). Trimming pared 2 bases from V and 9 bases from J, leaving 20 bases between. The CDR3 sequence is 14 residues long. Germline V lookup: CDR1 GTSNPN, CDR2 SVGIG (reference sequence). Full variable domain (outside the CDR3, taken from reference TRBV30 and TRBJ2-7): SQTIHQWPATLVQPVGSPLSLECTVEGTSNPNLYWYRQAAGRGLQLLFYSVGIGQISSEVPQNLSASRPQDRQFILSSKKLLLSDSGFYLCAWSSLRGKRVQYFGPGTRLTVT.

V gene TRBV5-4 combines with J gene TRBJ1-2; 10 bases align to TRBD1. This CDR3 contains 14 residues. V lost 3 bases, J lost 5 bases, and 4 bases stayed unmatched. CDR1 is SGHNT, CDR2 YYREEE, per germline (reference sequence). CDR3 nucleotides: TGTGCCAGCAGCTGGGACAGGGGAGGGTATGGCTACACCTTC. Amino acid sequence: CASSWDRGGYGYTF.

In DNA form, the CDR3 reads TGTGCCATCAGAGGGGTCGACAATGGGGAAAAACTGTTTTTT. Its protein product is CAIRGVDNGEKLFF. The chain combines TRBV10-3 with TRBJ1-4; tentative D call: TRBD1 (5 bases). Germline V gene data show CDR1 as ENHRY and CDR2 as SYGVKD. CDR3 length equals 14 residues. Trimming pared 6 bases from V and 8 bases from J, leaving 16 bases between.

CDR3 nucleotides: TGTGCCACCAGCAGAGAGCGGGGTAGCGCCTACGAGCAGTACTTC. This encodes CATSRERGSAYEQYF. This sequence joins TRBV15 and TRBJ2-7; a weak D match, TRBD2 (6 bases). Germline V gives CDR1 LNHNV, CDR2 YYDKDF (reference sequence). V dropped 0 bases and J dropped 2 bases, with 11 bases sitting between them. CDR3 length: 15 amino acids.

This rearrangement joins TRBV27 to TRBJ1-2, with 7 bases aligning to TRBD1. The CDR3 runs 13 residues. Unmatched junction bases numbered 7, after V lost 7 bases and J lost 5 bases. The germline CDR1 and CDR2 sequences are MNHEY and SMNVEV (reference sequence). The CDR3 region has the DNA TGTGCCAGCACCAACAGGGGAGGATATGGCTACACCTTC. It translates to CASTNRGGYGYTF.

The chain carries TRBV4-1 and TRBJ2-7; 11 bases align to TRBD2. The V gene's germline CDR1 is MGHRA and CDR2 YSYEKL. V trimming: 3 bases; J trimming: 7 bases; junction bases outside the gene matches: 11. The CDR3 covers 16 residues. The CDR3, as DNA: TGCGCCAGCAGCCAGGTCCTACTAGCGGGAGTAAGAGAGCAGTACTTC. Its translation is CASSQVLLAGVREQYF.

The gene calls are TRBV6-5 and TRBJ2-1, with D hard to call. Trimming took off 6 bases at V and 6 bases at J, with 6 bases between the two ends. The V gene's germline CDR1 is MNHEY and CDR2 SVGAGI. CDR3 size: 11 residues. The CDR3 loop is CASSPGNEQFF. DNA for the CDR3: TGTGCCAGCAGCCCGGGCAATGAGCAGTTCTTC.